This entry lists 28 T cell receptor beta chains sequenced from one sample in a study of blood T cell repertoires in COVID-19. Using immunoSEQ multiplex PCR, the repertoire was profiled, and TCRdb retains in-frame clones only, with some absent. The data hold about 150,000 clones, with roughly 84% observed a single time. Specimen: PBMCs or T cells enriched from blood (not recorded which). These receptor sequences come from a man in his 70s who had been exposed to COVID-19.

This clone came up a few times. The V gene is TRBV12-3 or TRBV12-4, the J gene TRBJ1-2; possibly TRBD1 for D (5 bases). CDR3 length equals 13 residues. Trimming removed 5 bases at V and 4 bases at J, with 11 bases between. The CDR3 DNA follows: TGTGCCAGCAGTCATAGACAGTTCTATGGCTACACCTTC. Amino acid sequence: CASSHRQFYGYTF.

The chain has TRBV6-2 or TRBV6-3 and TRBJ2-7; TRBD2 might be the D (6 bases). V dropped 3 bases and J dropped 6 bases, with 12 bases sitting between them. CDR1 MNHEY and CDR2 SVGEGT come from the germline V gene. The CDR3 consists of 13 residues. The CDR3 sequence: CASSYSGGGEQYF. The CDR3 region has the DNA TGTGCCAGCAGTTATTCCGGGGGTGGCGAGCAGTACTTC.

This rearrangement joins TRBV6-5 to TRBJ1-5, with D perhaps matching TRBD1 (5 bases). Germline CDR1 reads MNHEY; CDR2 reads SVGAGI. V was trimmed by 6 bases and J by 6 bases, leaving 15 bases between them. The CDR3 contains 14 residues. The CDR3 reads CASSASWGGQPQHF. The CDR3 DNA is TGTGCCAGCAGCGCTTCGTGGGGCGGTCAGCCCCAGCATTTT.

The chain recombines TRBV6-2 or TRBV6-3 with TRBJ2-3, with TRBD2 matching over 9 bases. The CDR3 extends over 17 amino acids. Germline CDR1 reads MNHEY; CDR2 reads SVGEGT. The ends lost 2 bases at V and 2 bases at J; junction bases unmatched: 8. Here the CDR3 DNA reads TGTGCCAGCAGTTACATGCCGGCGGGGGGGCCCACAGATACGCAGTATTTT. Protein product: CASSYMPAGGPTDTQYF.

The V gene is TRBV2, the J gene TRBJ1-3; no firm D call. Trimming stripped 5 bases from V and 0 bases from J, with 5 bases between. The CDR3 is made up of 13 amino acids. Germline V gives CDR1 SNHLY, CDR2 FYNNEI. The CDR3 sequence: CASSSGSGNTIYF. CDR3 DNA: TGTGCCAGCAGTTCCGGCTCTGGAAACACCATATATTTT.

The chain employs TRBV5-1 and TRBJ2-2, with D perhaps TRBD1 (5 bases). CDR1 is SGHRS and CDR2 is YFSETQ in the germline V gene. V was shortened by 5 bases and J by 7 bases, with 18 bases between the two germline ends. The CDR3 is 15 amino acids. The CDR3 is CASRWGYEMSGELFF. In DNA form, the CDR3 reads TGCGCCAGCAGGTGGGGCTACGAAATGAGCGGGGAGCTGTTTTTT.

This sequence joins TRBV10-3 and TRBJ2-3; 7 bases map to TRBD1. From germline, CDR1 is ENHRY and CDR2 SYGVKD. The J segment lost 0 bases and the V segment lost 6 bases, leaving 3 bases of the junction unmatched. CDR3 length equals 14 residues. For the CDR3, the DNA is TGTGCCATCAGCTGGACAGGAAGCACAGATACGCAGTATTTT. Its translation is CAISWTGSTDTQYF.

The gene calls are TRBV5-4 and TRBJ2-3; 14 bases match TRBD2. This CDR3 contains 17 residues. Germline V gives CDR1 SGHNT, CDR2 YYREEE (reference sequence). Trimming removed 4 bases from V and 0 bases from J; junction bases left unmatched: 4. The CDR3 region is CASSAGLAGGSTDTQYF. CDR3 in DNA: TGTGCCAGCAGCGCCGGACTAGCGGGAGGTAGCACAGATACGCAGTATTTT.

The chain combines TRBV11-2 with TRBJ2-7; 7 bases agree with TRBD1. The CDR3 extends over 14 amino acids. Per the germline V gene, CDR1 is SGHAT and CDR2 is FQNNGV. The V gene end was trimmed by 3 bases and the J gene end by 4 bases; junction bases not matched to a gene: 6. The CDR3 sequence: CASSFIQGWYEQYF. CDR3 bases: TGTGCCAGCAGCTTCATACAGGGGTGGTACGAGCAGTACTTC. Using reference TRBV11-2 and TRBJ2-7 for the parts outside the CDR3, the full variable domain is EAGVAQSPRYKIIEKRQSVAFWCNPISGHATLYWYQQILGQGPKLLIQFQNNGVVDDSQLPKDRFSAERLKGVDSTLKIQPAKLEDSAVYLCASSFIQGWYEQYFGPGTRLTVT.

The chain carries TRBV28 and TRBJ2-7, with a possible D match to TRBD1 (6 bases). The germline V and J ends were trimmed by 5 bases and 5 bases, with 25 bases remaining between them. The CDR3 is made up of 17 amino acids. Per the germline V gene, CDR1 is MDHEN and CDR2 is SYDVKM. Written as DNA, the CDR3 is TGTGCCAGCAGTCTCGTACAGGGCGCGGCCCCTTTCCACGAGCAGTACTTC. Residues: CASSLVQGAAPFHEQYF.

V is TRBV7-9 and J is TRBJ1-2; 8 bases are a match to TRBD1. The CDR3 is 15 amino acids. Looked up from germline, CDR1 is SEHNR and CDR2 is FQNEAQ (reference sequence). With 7 bases clipped from V and 4 bases from J, the junction kept 11 bases outside the gene matches. CDR3 coding DNA: TGTGCCAGCACCAAACAGACAGGGGCTTTCTATGGCTACACCTTC. Its protein is CASTKQTGAFYGYTF.

The chain couples TRBV2 to TRBJ2-5, with 8 bases matching TRBD1. There are 13 residues in the CDR3. Germline-derived CDR1 and CDR2 are SNHLY and FYNNEI. V shed 9 bases and J 4 bases; nucleotides not matched to a gene: 7. In nucleotides, the CDR3 is TGTGCCAGTACGAGAGACAGGGGAGAGACCCAGTACTTC. It yields the protein CASTRDRGETQYF.

The rearrangement uses TRBV7-2 and TRBJ1-2, with TRBD1 matching over 7 bases. V lost 0 bases, J lost 8 bases, and 15 bases stayed unmatched. Germline CDR1 SGHTA, CDR2 FQGNSA. CDR3 length: 17 amino acids. CDR3 region: CASSLAQGGSTSLGYTF. The CDR3 DNA follows: TGTGCCAGCAGCTTAGCGCAGGGGGGCAGTACGAGCTTAGGCTACACCTTC. Full variable domain (rest looked up from reference TRBV7-2 and TRBJ1-2): GAGVSQSPSNKVTEKGKDVELRCDPISGHTALYWYRQSLGQGLEFLIYFQGNSAPDKSGLPSDRFSAERTGGSVSTLTIQRTQQEDSAVYLCASSLAQGGSTSLGYTFGSGTRLTVV.

The chain recombines TRBV7-9 with TRBJ1-2; possible D gene TRBD1, 5 bases. V was trimmed by 7 bases and J by 0 bases, leaving 18 bases between them. The CDR3 extends over 16 amino acids. Per germline, CDR1 SEHNR and CDR2 FQNEAQ (reference sequence). CDR3 sequence reads: CASNAGGVKANYGYTF. The DNA of the CDR3 is TGTGCCAGCAACGCTGGGGGGGTCAAGGCTAACTATGGCTACACCTTC.

The chain joins TRBV18 to TRBJ2-3; TRBD2 matches at 7 bases. Per germline, CDR1 KGHSH and CDR2 LQKENI. This CDR3 comprises 15 residues. The V gene end was trimmed by 5 bases and the J gene end by 4 bases; junction bases not matched to a gene: 9. The DNA of the CDR3 is TGTGCCAGCTCAACCTTAGGACTAGGGGCAGATACGCAGTATTTT. It translates to CASSTLGLGADTQYF.

This clone was found once. This chain links TRBV9 with TRBJ1-3; TRBD1 might be the D (6 bases). This CDR3 has 14 amino acids. V was pared by 0 bases and J by 5 bases, with 9 bases between. CDR1 is SGDLS, CDR2 YYNGEE, per germline. The CDR3 here is CASSVGDTRNTIYF. The CDR3 nucleotides are TGTGCCAGCAGCGTAGGGGACACCAGAAACACCATATATTTT.

V is TRBV19 and J is TRBJ1-1; no reliable D call. Germline lookup yields CDR1 LNHDA and CDR2 SQIVND (reference sequence). V shed 9 bases and J shed 5 bases, with 13 bases lying between them. The CDR3 contains 12 residues. For the CDR3, the DNA is TGTGCCAGCCTACAAAAGGAGACTGAAGCTTTCTTT. Protein product: CASLQKETEAFF.

The rearrangement joins TRBV7-8 to TRBJ2-3; 7 nucleotides align to TRBD1. The CDR3 is 15 residues long. CDR1 is SGHVS, CDR2 FQNEAQ, per germline. V shed 8 bases and J 2 bases; nucleotides not matched to a gene: 10. CDR3 sequence: CASRRGQALTDTQYF. The CDR3 DNA reads as TGTGCCAGCCGCCGAGGACAGGCCCTCACAGATACGCAGTATTTT.

This clone was counted a few times. The chain joins TRBV3-1 (or the pseudogene TRBV3-2) to TRBJ1-1; TRBD1 agrees at 8 bases. The CDR3 is 13 amino acids. V gave up 4 bases and J gave up 3 bases; unmatched junction bases: 1. From germline, CDR1 is LGHDT and CDR2 YNNKEL (reference sequence). The CDR3 DNA sequence: TGTGCCAGCAGCCTGACAGGGGACACTGAAGCTTTCTTT. Encoded protein: CASSLTGDTEAFF.

The gene calls are TRBV18 and TRBJ1-1; possibly TRBD1 for D (5 bases). The germline gives CDR1 KGHSH, CDR2 LQKENI. There are 13 residues in the CDR3. V lost 6 bases, J lost 1 base, and 9 bases lay in between. The CDR3 loop reads CASSNGGNTEAFF. CDR3 coding DNA: TGTGCCAGCTCCAACGGGGGGAACACTGAAGCTTTCTTT.

The CDR3 nucleotides are TGTGCCAGCAGCTTAGCGGGGGGGCAGGGGGAGACCCAGTACTTC. Protein: CASSLAGGQGETQYF. The chain uses TRBV5-4 and TRBJ2-5; TRBD2 aligns across 10 bases. Germline CDR1 is SGHNT and CDR2 is YYREEE (reference sequence). V was pared by 2 bases and J by 5 bases, with 6 bases of the junction left unmatched. This CDR3 spans 15 amino acids.

This clone was seen only once. V gene TRBV12-3 or TRBV12-4 combines with J gene TRBJ2-1, with a weak D call TRBD1 (5 bases). Trimming shortened V by 7 bases and J by 6 bases, and 10 bases separated the two germline ends. The CDR3 length is 12 residues. CDR3 sequence (DNA): TGTGCCAGCACTTTGGACATCAATGAGCAGTTCTTC. It encodes CASTLDINEQFF.

V and J are TRBV19 and TRBJ1-1, with D possibly being TRBD1 (6 bases). This CDR3 contains 15 residues. Germline values: CDR1 LNHDA, CDR2 SQIVND (reference sequence). The ends were cut back, 0 bases at V and 7 bases at J, with 15 bases in the middle. CDR3 in amino acids: CASSIDRETGLEAFF. DNA of the CDR3: TGTGCCAGTAGTATAGATCGAGAGACAGGACTTGAAGCTTTCTTT.

The gene calls are TRBV13 and TRBJ1-6, with D possibly TRBD1 on 5 matching bases. Trimming cost V 0 bases and J 11 bases, with 14 bases left between them. The V gene's germline CDR1 is PRHDT and CDR2 FYEKMQ (reference sequence). The CDR3 extends over 15 amino acids. The CDR3 DNA is TGTGCCAGCAGCTTAGGGGGGGGTCAGGGTCCACCCCTCCACTTT. Its protein product is CASSLGGGQGPPLHF.

This CDR3 reads CASSSGTALEKLFF. The CDR3 DNA follows: TGTGCCAGCAGCTCCGGGACAGCTCTTGAAAAACTGTTTTTT. The J gene is TRBJ1-4, the V gene TRBV28, with 7 positions matching TRBD1. CDR1 is MDHEN and CDR2 is SYDVKM in the germline V gene. V lost 6 bases to trimming and J lost 7 bases; unmatched junction nucleotides: 8. This CDR3 comprises 14 residues.

This clone was recorded once. The chain couples TRBV27 to TRBJ2-3, with D unclear. Germline CDR1 reads MNHEY; CDR2 reads SMNVEV (reference sequence). The CDR3 extends over 13 amino acids. Trimming pared 3 bases from V and 7 bases from J, leaving 11 bases between. This chain's CDR3 is CASSFSAQYTQYF. CDR3 coding DNA: TGTGCCAGCAGTTTCTCCGCACAGTATACGCAGTATTTT.

The chain links TRBV4-1 to TRBJ1-6, with 9 nucleotides matching TRBD1. In germline, CDR1 is MGHRA, CDR2 YSYEKL. The ends lost 1 base at V and 10 bases at J; junction bases unmatched: 8. This CDR3 is 16 amino acids long. The DNA of the CDR3 is TGCGCCAGCAGCCAAGGGGGTCGGACAGGGGAATCACCCCTCCACTTT. It specifies CASSQGGRTGESPLHF.

The chain uses TRBV4-3 and TRBJ2-7; maybe TRBD2 (6 bases). V lost 4 bases to trimming and J lost 4 bases, with 17 bases between them. Germline assignment: CDR1 LGHNA and CDR2 YSLEER. This CDR3 has 15 residues. The CDR3 DNA reads as TGCGCCAGCAGCCCTCAGGAGGCGGAGGGGTACGAGCAGTACTTC. Its protein product is CASSPQEAEGYEQYF.